The 27 T cell receptor beta chains presented below share a single source sample, sequenced in a study of blood T cell repertoires in COVID-19. The assay was immunoSEQ multiplex PCR, and TCRdb's table has in-frame clones only and misses some. The sample shows about 240,000 clones, roughly 86% of them seen only once. The sample comprised PBMCs or T cells enriched from blood (not recorded which). These receptor sequences come from a woman aged 30 to 39 with acute COVID-19.

The rearrangement links TRBV5-4 to TRBJ1-1; no firm D call. The germline gives CDR1 SGHNT, CDR2 YYREEE (reference sequence). CDR3 length equals 12 residues. Trimming took 5 bases from V and 7 from J, leaving 12 bases between them. CDR3: CASRNRAGEAFF. In DNA, the CDR3 is TGTGCCAGCAGAAACCGGGCGGGTGAAGCTTTCTTT.

V and J are TRBV19 and TRBJ2-1; D perhaps matches TRBD2 (5 bases). This CDR3 is 14 amino acids long. Trimming pared 1 base from V and 6 bases from J, leaving 10 bases between. Germline V gene data show CDR1 as LNHDA and CDR2 as SQIVND (reference sequence). CDR3 in DNA: TGTGCCAGTAGTATAGTTCTAGCTGTCAATGAGCAGTTCTTC. Translated, it gives CASSIVLAVNEQFF.

V usage is TRBV24-1 and J usage is TRBJ2-5; D is unclear. Trimming removed 3 bases from V and 5 bases from J, with 9 bases in between. The CDR3 runs 13 residues. Germline V CDR1 and CDR2: KGHDR, SFDVKD. DNA for the CDR3: TGTGCCACCAGTGATGGTCTCAGGGAGACCCAGTACTTC. This gives the protein CATSDGLRETQYF.

The chain links TRBV9 to TRBJ1-1; the D is unclear. The germline gives CDR1 SGDLS, CDR2 YYNGEE. The CDR3 is 13 amino acids. Deletions cut 3 bases from V and 1 base from J, with 7 bases between. In DNA, the CDR3 is TGTGCCAGCAGCGCCGACAAGAACACTGAAGCTTTCTTT. Translation gives CASSADKNTEAFF.

This chain joins TRBV30 and TRBJ1-5; TRBD1 aligns across 11 bases. This CDR3 has 16 amino acids. CDR1 is GTSNPN and CDR2 is SVGIG in the germline V gene (reference sequence). Trimming cost V 5 bases and J 2 bases; bases outside gene matches: 8. The CDR3 DNA reads as TGTGCCTGGGCCGGGACAGGGGGTGGTGGCAATCAGCCCCAGCATTTT. It codes for CAWAGTGGGGNQPQHF.

This chain uses TRBV7-4 with TRBJ1-1; D perhaps matches TRBD1 (5 bases). The germline gives CDR1 SGHVT, CDR2 SQSDAQ. V was trimmed by 6 bases and J by 4 bases, leaving 18 bases between them. The CDR3 contains 15 residues. The CDR3 coding sequence is TGTGCCAGCAGTCCACGAAAGGGGCTTGGCACTGAAGCTTTCTTT. Protein sequence: CASSPRKGLGTEAFF.

The chain couples TRBV27 to TRBJ1-1; a possible D gene is TRBD1 (6 bases). V was cut by 5 bases and J by 4 bases, with 14 bases left in between. Germline V gene data show CDR1 as MNHEY and CDR2 as SMNVEV (reference sequence). This CDR3 spans 14 amino acids. The CDR3 protein is CASSPSTGSTEAFF. The CDR3 region has the DNA TGTGCCAGCAGTCCCTCCACAGGGTCCACTGAAGCTTTCTTT.

The gene calls are TRBV4-2 and TRBJ1-1; D is ambiguous. V lost 3 bases and J 0 bases, leaving 11 bases between the germline ends. This CDR3 region has 15 residues. Germline loops: CDR1 LGHNA, CDR2 YNFKEQ. As DNA, the CDR3 is TGTGCCAGCAGCCAGGAGGACCTGATGAACACTGAAGCTTTCTTT. Its translation: CASSQEDLMNTEAFF.

The chain employs TRBV19 and TRBJ1-4, with D possibly being TRBD1 (6 bases). The length of the CDR3 is 18 residues. CDR1 and CDR2 (germline): LNHDA, SQIVND (reference sequence). Trimming took 5 bases from V and 0 from J, leaving 19 bases between them. CDR3 loop: CASSFGGGGPTTNEKLFF. Here the CDR3 DNA reads TGTGCCAGTAGTTTCGGAGGCGGGGGGCCTACAACTAATGAAAAACTGTTTTTT.

V is TRBV29-1 and J is TRBJ2-1; 14 nucleotides line up with TRBD2. In germline, CDR1 is SQVTM, CDR2 ANQGSEA. The CDR3 is 18 residues long. Germline trimming cut 4 bases from V and 6 bases from J; bases unmatched to any gene: 14. CDR3 in amino acids: CSVVPGLAGGGKSNEQFF. CDR3 nucleotides: TGCAGCGTTGTCCCAGGACTAGCGGGGGGTGGGAAAAGCAATGAGCAGTTCTTC.

This chain connects TRBV11-2 to TRBJ1-1; the match to TRBD1 covers 7 bases. Germline-derived CDR1 and CDR2 are SGHAT and FQNNGV. After removal of 2 bases from V and 10 bases from J, the junction contained 13 bases not matched to a gene. The CDR3 has 15 residues. The CDR3 loop is CASSLPPDRVGGAFF. Written as DNA, the CDR3 is TGTGCCAGCAGCTTACCGCCAGACAGGGTTGGGGGAGCTTTCTTT.

The chain is built from TRBV15 and TRBJ2-2; 12 nucleotides align to TRBD1. Germline V gene sequence: CDR1 LNHNV, CDR2 YYDKDF (reference sequence). The length of the CDR3 is 18 residues. V was clipped by 5 bases and J by 6 bases; unmatched bases: 13. Here the CDR3 reads CATSVGPGQGAWAGELFF. DNA of the CDR3: TGTGCCACCAGCGTCGGACCGGGACAGGGGGCCTGGGCCGGGGAGCTGTTTTTT.

V usage is TRBV15 and J usage is TRBJ2-7; TRBD2 aligns across 7 bases. This CDR3 is 14 amino acids long. Germline loops: CDR1 LNHNV, CDR2 YYDKDF (reference sequence). The trim removed 0 bases at V and 5 bases at J, leaving 4 bases unmatched. The CDR3 loop reads CATSRDRGVDEQYF. CDR3 DNA sequence: TGTGCCACCAGCAGAGATCGGGGGGTCGACGAGCAGTACTTC.

This chain uses TRBV2 with TRBJ2-1; 8 nucleotides align to TRBD1. Germline lookup yields CDR1 SNHLY and CDR2 FYNNEI. The CDR3 loop spans 13 amino acids. V was pared by 8 bases and J by 6 bases, with 6 bases of the junction left unmatched. CDR3 nucleotide sequence: TGTGCCAGCGGCCGGACAGGGTTCAATGAGCAGTTCTTC. Translated, it gives CASGRTGFNEQFF.

CDR3 in amino acids: CASSPSGTGTDTQYF. Here the CDR3 DNA reads TGTGCCAGCTCACCTTCCGGGACAGGCACAGATACGCAGTATTTT. This chain connects TRBV18 to TRBJ2-3, with TRBD1 identical over 7 bases. CDR3 size: 15 residues. The germline CDR1 and CDR2 sequences are KGHSH and LQKENI. The J segment lost 1 base and the V segment lost 3 bases, leaving 4 bases of the junction unmatched.

Remarks on this clone: The sample holds other DNA sequences that translate to the same CDR3. The rearrangement links TRBV5-1 to TRBJ1-2; no clear D. The CDR3 has 15 amino acids. Deletions cut 0 bases from V and 0 bases from J, with 9 bases between. The V gene's germline CDR1 is SGHRS and CDR2 YFSETQ. DNA of the CDR3: TGCGCCAGCAGCTTGGGAGACACAGCTAACTATGGCTACACCTTC. Residues: CASSLGDTANYGYTF.

The gene calls are TRBV3-1 (or the pseudogene TRBV3-2) and TRBJ2-5; TRBD1 matches 9 bases. Germline CDR1 reads LGHDT; CDR2 reads YNNKEL (reference sequence). Trimming removed 4 bases from V and 1 base from J; junction bases left unmatched: 4. This CDR3 spans 15 amino acids. The CDR3 sequence is CASSRRTGVQETQYF. CDR3 sequence (DNA): TGTGCCAGCAGCCGCCGGACAGGGGTCCAAGAGACCCAGTACTTC.

The V gene is TRBV27, the J gene TRBJ1-2; D perhaps matches TRBD1 (6 bases). This CDR3 comprises 15 residues. CDR1 and CDR2 (germline): MNHEY, SMNVEV (reference sequence). V was pared by 2 bases and J by 4 bases, with 14 bases between. In DNA form, the CDR3 reads TGTGCCAGCAGTTTAGGGGTAGGGGGGGCCTATGGCTACACCTTC. Translated: CASSLGVGGAYGYTF.

V and J are TRBV29-1 and TRBJ2-7; a possible D gene is TRBD2 (5 bases). V dropped 2 bases and J dropped 2 bases, with 16 bases sitting between them. This CDR3 is 15 amino acids long. CDR1 is SQVTM, CDR2 ANQGSEA, per germline. The CDR3 DNA reads as TGCAGCGTTGAACGATTTCGAGAGGGCACCTACGAGCAGTACTTC. This sequence encodes CSVERFREGTYEQYF.

The chain couples TRBV7-2 to TRBJ2-4, with D perhaps TRBD1 (8 bases). The CDR3 extends over 13 amino acids. From germline, CDR1 is SGHTA and CDR2 FQGNSA. The V end lost 3 bases, the J end lost 15 bases, and 18 bases lay between the germline ends. CDR3 region: CASSFDPGGGRYF. The CDR3 bases are TGTGCCAGCAGCTTCGACCCAGGGGGCGGGAGGTACTTC.

This rearrangement joins TRBV5-4 to TRBJ2-3; D is possibly TRBD2 (6 bases). Germline V gene sequence: CDR1 SGHNT, CDR2 YYREEE (reference sequence). The V gene lost 4 bases and the J gene lost 1 base, with 16 bases spanning the gap. This CDR3 is 16 amino acids long. The CDR3 DNA sequence: TGTGCCAGCAGCCTAGCCTTGGGGGGAGGCACAGATACGCAGTATTTT. Translating it yields CASSLALGGGTDTQYF.

The chain combines TRBV7-9 with TRBJ1-6; possibly TRBD1 for D (6 bases). The CDR3 is 14 amino acids. CDR1 and CDR2 (germline): SEHNR, FQNEAQ (reference sequence). The V end was cut by 8 bases, the J end by 8 bases, with 16 bases between. The CDR3 is CASGQVGAHSPLHF. In nucleotides, the CDR3 is TGTGCCAGCGGCCAAGTGGGGGCCCATTCACCCCTCCACTTT.

This sequence joins TRBV5-4 and TRBJ2-1, with TRBD2 matching 12 bases. Germline assignment: CDR1 SGHNT and CDR2 YYREEE (reference sequence). Trimming removed 1 base from V and 8 bases from J; junction bases left unmatched: 7. This CDR3 spans 16 amino acids. The CDR3 region has the DNA TGTGCCAGCAGCTTGTATAGGACTAGCGGGGAGTATGAGCAGTTCTTC. Translated: CASSLYRTSGEYEQFF.

The rearrangement links TRBV19 to TRBJ1-5; possibly TRBD1 for D (6 bases). Germline-derived CDR1 and CDR2 are LNHDA and SQIVND (reference sequence). The V and J ends lost 7 bases and 6 bases respectively, with 19 bases between them. The CDR3 consists of 15 residues. The CDR3 region is CASTTGLAGGQPQHF. For the CDR3, the DNA is TGTGCCAGTACCACAGGGTTGGCAGGCGGTCAGCCCCAGCATTTT.

The CDR3 sequence: CASSLRGSNYGYTF. In nucleotides, the CDR3 is TGTGCCAGCAGCTTAAGAGGTTCTAACTATGGCTACACCTTC. The chain carries TRBV5-4 and TRBJ1-2; D gene uncertain. This CDR3 spans 14 amino acids. Trimming pared 2 bases from V and 0 bases from J, leaving 8 bases between. From germline, CDR1 is SGHNT and CDR2 YYREEE (reference sequence).

The chain uses TRBV15 and TRBJ1-1; D is undetermined. The CDR3 runs to 12 residues. Germline V gene data show CDR1 as LNHNV and CDR2 as YYDKDF (reference sequence). The germline V and J ends were trimmed by 3 bases and 3 bases, with 5 bases remaining between them. The CDR3 is CATSRSDTEAFF. DNA of the CDR3: TGTGCCACCAGCAGGTCGGACACTGAAGCTTTCTTT.

V gene TRBV3-1 (or the pseudogene TRBV3-2) combines with J gene TRBJ2-5, with 11 bases that match TRBD2. The CDR3 sequence is 15 residues long. Germline V CDR1 and CDR2: LGHDT, YNNKEL (reference sequence). V shed 0 bases, J shed 5 bases, and the junction held 2 bases outside the gene matches. CDR3 sequence reads: CASSQEASGGETQYF. The CDR3 DNA reads TGTGCCAGCAGCCAAGAAGCTAGCGGGGGGGAGACCCAGTACTTC.